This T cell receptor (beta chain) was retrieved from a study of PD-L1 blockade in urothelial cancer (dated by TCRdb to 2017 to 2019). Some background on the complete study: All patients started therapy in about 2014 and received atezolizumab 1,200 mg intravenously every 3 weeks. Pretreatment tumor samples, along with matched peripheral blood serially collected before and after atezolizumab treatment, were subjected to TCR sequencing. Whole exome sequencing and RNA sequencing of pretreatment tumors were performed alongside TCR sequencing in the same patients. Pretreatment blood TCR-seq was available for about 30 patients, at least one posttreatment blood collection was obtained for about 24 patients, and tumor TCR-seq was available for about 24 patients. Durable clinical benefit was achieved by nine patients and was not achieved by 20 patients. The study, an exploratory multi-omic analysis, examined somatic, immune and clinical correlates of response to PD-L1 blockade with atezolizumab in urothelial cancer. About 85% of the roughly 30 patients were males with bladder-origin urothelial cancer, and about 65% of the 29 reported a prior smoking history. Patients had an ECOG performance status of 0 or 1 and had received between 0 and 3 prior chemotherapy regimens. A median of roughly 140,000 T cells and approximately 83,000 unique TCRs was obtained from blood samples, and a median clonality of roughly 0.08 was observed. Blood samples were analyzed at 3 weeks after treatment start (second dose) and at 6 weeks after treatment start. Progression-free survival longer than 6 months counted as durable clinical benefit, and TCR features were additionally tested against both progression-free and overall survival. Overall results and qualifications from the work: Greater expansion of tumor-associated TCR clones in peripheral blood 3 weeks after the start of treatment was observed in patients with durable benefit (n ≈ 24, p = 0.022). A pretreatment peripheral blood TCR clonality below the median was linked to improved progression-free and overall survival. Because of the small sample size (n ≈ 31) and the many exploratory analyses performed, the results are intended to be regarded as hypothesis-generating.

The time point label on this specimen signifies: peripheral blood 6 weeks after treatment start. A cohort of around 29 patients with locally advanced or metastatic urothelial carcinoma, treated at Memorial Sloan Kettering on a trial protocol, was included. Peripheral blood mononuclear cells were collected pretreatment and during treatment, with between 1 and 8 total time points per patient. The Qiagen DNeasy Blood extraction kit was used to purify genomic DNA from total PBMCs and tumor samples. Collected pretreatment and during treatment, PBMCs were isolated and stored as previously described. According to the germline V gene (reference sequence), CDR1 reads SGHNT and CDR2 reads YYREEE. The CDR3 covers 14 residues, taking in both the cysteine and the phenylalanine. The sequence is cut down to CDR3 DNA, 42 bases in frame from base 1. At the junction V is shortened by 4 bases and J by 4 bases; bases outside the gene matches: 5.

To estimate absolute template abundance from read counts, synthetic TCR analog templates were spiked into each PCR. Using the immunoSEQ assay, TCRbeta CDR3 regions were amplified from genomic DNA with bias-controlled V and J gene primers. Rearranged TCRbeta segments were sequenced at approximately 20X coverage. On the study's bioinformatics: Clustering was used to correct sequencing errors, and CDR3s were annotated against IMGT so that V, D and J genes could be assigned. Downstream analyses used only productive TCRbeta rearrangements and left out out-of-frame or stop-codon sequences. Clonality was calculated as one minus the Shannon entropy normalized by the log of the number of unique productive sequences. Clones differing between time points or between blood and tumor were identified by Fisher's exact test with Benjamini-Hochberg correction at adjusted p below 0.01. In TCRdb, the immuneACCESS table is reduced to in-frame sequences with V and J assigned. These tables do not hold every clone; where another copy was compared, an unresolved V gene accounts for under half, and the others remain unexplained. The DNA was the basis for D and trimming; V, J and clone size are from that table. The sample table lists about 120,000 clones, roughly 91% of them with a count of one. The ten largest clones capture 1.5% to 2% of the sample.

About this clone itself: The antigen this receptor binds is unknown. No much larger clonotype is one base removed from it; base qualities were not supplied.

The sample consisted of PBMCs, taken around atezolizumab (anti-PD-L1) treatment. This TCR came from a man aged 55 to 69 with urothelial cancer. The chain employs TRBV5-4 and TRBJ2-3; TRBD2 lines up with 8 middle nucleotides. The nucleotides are TGTGCCAGCAGCCGAGCGGGGGCCTCAGATACGCAGTATTTT. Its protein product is CASSRAGASDTQYF.